The rows below give T cell receptor beta chains drawn from one sample of a study of Graves' ophthalmopathy and Graves' hyperthyroidism. TCRdb used MiXCR to reprocess the multiplex PCR reads, holding one entry per CDR3 protein. Here the sample spans about 230,000 distinct CDR3 sequences, less than 55% being singletons. The specimen sequenced was peripheral blood. Every receptor here comes from an adult man with Graves' ophthalmopathy. Both conserved end residues are part of each CDR3. A row's size may be missing; if present it is once, few, many or a size class.

abundance,len,v_gene,CDR3aa
-,13,TRBV3-1,CASSPRAVKTQYF
-,12,TRBV29-1,CSLALTGYEQYF
few,14,TRBV5-5,CASSLSGVGDEQYF
-,13,TRBV7-2,CASSRYRGRGYTF
-,12,TRBV20-1,CSARTDTDTQYF
-,13,TRBV2,CASKAGQFYEQYF
-,11,TRBV12-5,CASGALASIYF
-,13,TRBV6-6,CASSEDSYTEAFF
-,13,TRBV9,CASSEVDQETQYF
-,18,TRBV2,CASSLGLTGIPSNYGYTF
-,14,TRBV5-8,CASSLGPRGGEQYF
-,16,TRBV6-5,CASSYSSGTWNTEAFF
-,17,TRBV6-1,CASSESSRTGVSYEQYF
few,15,TRBV7-2,CASSPGLATPYEQYF
-,14,TRBV7-9,CASSLLNRGGGYTF
few,13,TRBV29-1,CSVDEGSAYGYTF
few,15,TRBV2,CASPRGGERVYGYTF
few,13,TRBV6-5,CASSDGVNYGYTF
-,15,TRBV20-1,CSARVGGSGGTEAFF
-,14,TRBV25-1,CASSEAGSSYEQYF
-,16,TRBV7-7,CASSLGGGENTGELFF
-,13,TRBV24-1,CATSDNSIVEQYF
few,15,TRBV9,CASSVAPSGANVLTF
few,13,TRBV6-1,CASTRTGGYGYTF
few,12,TRBV29-1,CSLGQGAYEQYF
-,15,TRBV11-2,CASSPRQRVNTEAFF
once,14,TRBV7-9,CASSLDGGPDEQYF
few,15,TRBV7-8,CASSLGNRDSYEQYF
many,14,TRBV7-8,CASSLAYNQGGYTF
-,16,TRBV6-5,CASSYSGNYGSGELFF
-,13,TRBV6-5,CASLPGGKAEAFF
once,17,TRBV7-6,CASSLGGGQLSNQPQHF